The rows below give T cell receptor beta chains drawn from one sample of a study of shared clonotypes between healthy human individuals. Clones were read by immunoSEQ multiplex PCR, and TCRdb kept only the in-frame ones, dropping some. The table records approximately 2.5 million clones, over 85% of them present only once. Sequences were obtained from naive CD4+ T cells from PBMCs. The receptor set was obtained from a man younger than 35 in good health. Some clones in this sample may be carry-over from other donors' samples. The CDR3 runs from the conserved cysteine through the conserved F or W. The D gene is left open where the match is weak. The size field is filled for only some rows; it gives once, few, many or a size class.

- | TRBJ2-7 | TRBV7-3 | - | CASSLIAVGAYEQYF | TGTGCCAGCAGCCTTATAGCGGTTGGGGCCTACGAGCAGTACTTC
- | TRBJ2-5 | TRBV25-1 | TRBD1 | CASSLQGASETQYF | TGTGCCAGCAGCTTACAGGGGGCCTCAGAGACCCAGTACTTC
once | TRBJ2-3 | TRBV5-1 | TRBD2 | CASSFTSGRSGTDTQYF | TGCGCCAGCAGCTTTACTAGCGGGAGGAGTGGCACAGATACGCAGTATTTT
- | TRBJ2-3 | TRBV7-8 | - | CASSPRLALSTDTQYF | TGTGCCAGCAGCCCCAGACTGGCCCTCTCCACAGATACGCAGTATTTT
- | TRBJ2-1 | TRBV18 | - | CASSQPGPNNEQFF | TGTGCCAGCTCACAACCGGGACCGAACAATGAGCAGTTCTTC
- | TRBJ1-5 | TRBV4-2 | TRBD1 | CASSLTDRSSNQPQHF | TGTGCCAGCAGCCTTACGGACAGGAGTAGCAATCAGCCCCAGCATTTT
- | TRBJ2-5 | TRBV5-1 | TRBD2 | CASSQGGGQETQYF | TGCGCCAGCAGCCAGGGCGGGGGACAAGAGACCCAGTACTTC
once | TRBJ2-1 | TRBV5-4 | - | CASSLVGGRQFF | TGTGCCAGCAGCTTGGTGGGCGGAAGACAGTTCTTC
- | TRBJ2-7 | TRBV9 | - | CASSVMGAGYEQYF | TGTGCCAGCAGCGTAATGGGGGCGGGCTACGAGCAGTACTTC
- | TRBJ2-7 | TRBV28 | - | CASTPRPGGEQYF | TGTGCCAGCACCCCACGGCCAGGAGGGGAGCAGTACTTC
- | TRBJ1-1 | TRBV6-4 | - | CASRGGVNTEAFF | TGTGCCAGCAGGGGCGGGGTTAACACTGAAGCTTTCTTT
- | TRBJ1-5 | TRBV19 | - | CASSIDLWGASGNQPQHF | TGTGCCAGTAGTATAGATCTCTGGGGGGCGTCTGGCAATCAGCCCCAGCATTTT
- | TRBJ2-7 | TRBV6-4 | - | CASSDHRASVTSVSYEQYF | TGTGCCAGCAGTGACCATCGGGCAAGTGTGACTAGTGTCTCCTACGAGCAGTACTTC
- | TRBJ2-1 | TRBV28 | TRBD2 | CASSSRKSSGYYNEQFF | TGTGCCAGCAGTTCCCGGAAGTCTAGCGGCTACTACAATGAGCAGTTCTTC
- | TRBJ1-4 | TRBV7-3 | - | CASSERGATNEKLFF | TGTGCCAGCAGCGAACGGGGCGCCACTAATGAAAAACTGTTTTTT
- | TRBJ2-7 | TRBV4-1 | - | CASSQGVIASGEQYF | TGCGCCAGCAGCCAAGGAGTAATCGCTTCGGGGGAGCAGTACTTC
- | TRBJ2-3 | TRBV4-1 | - | CASSPTWTTDTQYF | TGCGCCAGCAGCCCTACCTGGACCACAGATACGCAGTATTTT
- | TRBJ2-1 | TRBV10-1 | TRBD2 | CASSVATSGTNEQFF | TGCGCCAGCAGTGTTGCTACTAGCGGGACCAATGAGCAGTTCTTC
- | TRBJ2-3 | TRBV7-2 | - | CASSIKTSTDTQYF | TGTGCCAGCAGCATAAAGACTAGCACAGATACGCAGTATTTT